This is a list of T cell receptor beta chains from one sample in a study of T cells in localized non-small cell lung cancer. TCRdb's copy holds only in-frame clones and misses some; the assay was immunoSEQ multiplex PCR. Of around 90,000 clones in the sample, about 78% were seen once. Source: PBMCs, taken before any cancer treatment. These TCRs come from a man aged 40 to 69 with stage II squamous cell lung carcinoma. Each CDR3 is given with its conserved first and last residue. D genes are given only for firm matches. Expanded clones are given a class, and other clones once, few, many or no size at all.

size	V	D	J	CDR3	DNA
-	TRBV9	-	TRBJ2-1	CASSVVSGSYNEQFF	TGTGCCAGCAGCGTTGTTAGCGGCTCCTACAATGAGCAGTTCTTC
-	TRBV5-4	-	TRBJ2-2	CASSPQMGIGGLAGELFF	TGTGCCAGCAGCCCCCAGATGGGGATCGGGGGGCTCGCCGGGGAGCTGTTTTTT
-	TRBV15	-	TRBJ1-2	CATSRDKGFYGYTF	TGTGCCACCAGCAGAGATAAGGGCTTCTATGGCTACACCTTC
-	TRBV6-5	TRBD1	TRBJ2-3	CASRKDRGNTDTQYF	TGTGCCAGCAGAAAGGACAGGGGGAACACAGATACGCAGTATTTT
-	TRBV7-6	TRBD1	TRBJ1-2	CASSLAAPTGKNGYTF	TGTGCCAGCAGCTTAGCAGCTCCGACAGGGAAGAATGGCTACACCTTC
-	TRBV6-6	-	TRBJ1-2	CASSYSRVGYGYTF	TGTGCCAGCAGTTACTCGCGCGTAGGCTATGGCTACACCTTC
-	TRBV6-5	-	TRBJ1-1	CASSRAGAGTEAFF	TGTGCCAGCAGTCGCGCGGGGGCGGGCACTGAAGCTTTCTTT
-	TRBV27	-	TRBJ1-5	CASSNLGSNQPQHF	TGTGCCAGCAGCAACTTGGGGAGCAATCAGCCCCAGCATTTT
-	TRBV9	-	TRBJ1-1	CARRNLNTEAFF	TGTGCCAGGCGAAATTTGAACACTGAAGCTTTCTTT
once	TRBV15	-	TRBJ1-6	CATSRDSNSPLHF	TGTGCCACCAGCAGGGACAGTAATTCACCCCTCCACTTT
once	TRBV28	TRBD2	TRBJ2-1	CASSASGRWANEQFF	TGTGCCAGCAGCGCTAGCGGGAGGTGGGCCAATGAGCAGTTCTTC
-	TRBV27	TRBD1	TRBJ1-4	CASSSLPGGRSNEKLFF	TGTGCCAGCAGTTCCCTCCCAGGGGGCCGGTCTAATGAAAAACTGTTTTTT
-	TRBV5-1	TRBD2	TRBJ2-1	CASSSGSGLANNEQFF	TGCGCCAGCAGCTCCGGTTCGGGACTAGCAAACAATGAGCAGTTCTTC
few	TRBV30	TRBD1	TRBJ1-4	CAWTGTALNEKLFF	TGTGCCTGGACCGGGACAGCTCTAAATGAAAAACTGTTTTTT
-	TRBV30	TRBD1	TRBJ2-7	CAWSDSGTGVEQYF	TGTGCCTGGAGTGACTCCGGGACAGGGGTCGAGCAGTACTTC
-	TRBV4-2	-	TRBJ1-1	CASSQVEAEAFF	TGTGCCAGCAGCCAAGTTGAAGCTGAAGCTTTCTTT
-	TRBV5-1	-	TRBJ2-3	CASSLAGGPDTQYF	TGCGCCAGCAGCTTGGCCGGGGGGCCAGATACGCAGTATTTT
few	TRBV4-1	TRBD1	TRBJ2-7	CASSWGQTGPYEQYF	TGCGCCAGCAGCTGGGGACAGACCGGGCCCTACGAGCAGTACTTC
-	TRBV27	-	TRBJ2-2	CASSPWGTGELFF	TGTGCCAGCAGTCCCTGGGGCACCGGGGAGCTGTTTTTT
-	TRBV28	-	TRBJ2-1	CASSSRRKPYNEQFF	TGTGCCAGCAGTTCCCGGCGGAAACCCTACAATGAGCAGTTCTTC
-	TRBV7-9	-	TRBJ2-7	CASSLWTTEPGEQYF	TGTGCCAGCAGCTTATGGACTACCGAGCCGGGCGAGCAGTACTTC
once	TRBV7-6	-	TRBJ2-7	CASSLLVGGQSYEQYF	TGTGCCAGCAGCTTATTAGTAGGTGGGCAGTCTTACGAGCAGTACTTC
-	TRBV7-9	-	TRBJ1-1	CASSSRDHGTEAFF	TGTGCCAGCAGCTCCAGGGATCATGGCACTGAAGCTTTCTTT
-	TRBV6-5	TRBD2	TRBJ2-1	CASSYSFSGANEQFF	TGTGCCAGCAGTTACTCGTTTAGCGGGGCCAATGAGCAGTTCTTC
-	TRBV2	-	TRBJ2-5	CASSSQGLQETQYF	TGTGCCAGCAGCAGCCAAGGCCTCCAAGAGACCCAGTACTTC
many	TRBV7-2	-	TRBJ1-3	CASSPSGLGRNTIYF	TGTGCCAGCAGCCCATCGGGGTTAGGGCGAAACACCATATATTTT
-	TRBV30	-	TRBJ1-1	CAWSAGTVNTEAFF	TGTGCCTGGAGTGCCGGGACGGTGAACACTGAAGCTTTCTTT
-	TRBV19	-	TRBJ1-4	CASSDPIGATNEKLFF	TGTGCCAGTAGTGACCCTATAGGGGCAACTAATGAAAAACTGTTTTTT
-	TRBV27	-	TRBJ1-5	CASSLRGGNQPQHF	TGTGCCAGCAGTCTAAGGGGTGGTAATCAGCCCCAGCATTTT
-	TRBV10-3	TRBD1	TRBJ1-3	CAIRGGQGVSGNTIYF	TGTGCCATCAGGGGGGGACAGGGTGTCTCTGGAAACACCATATATTTT
once	TRBV7-9	-	TRBJ2-5	CASSFPIGGTAEETQYF	TGTGCCAGCAGCTTTCCGATCGGGGGAACAGCAGAAGAGACCCAGTACTTC
-	TRBV28	-	TRBJ1-6	CASSLGPRHSPLHF	TGTGCCAGCAGTTTGGGCCCACGGCATTCACCCCTCCACTTT
once	TRBV5-1	-	TRBJ2-1	CASSTDSSYNEQFF	TGCGCCAGCAGCACAGACTCATCCTACAATGAGCAGTTCTTC
-	TRBV18	-	TRBJ1-3	CASSSSTLENTIYF	TGTGCCAGCTCATCCAGTACCCTGGAAAACACCATATATTTT
-	TRBV18	-	TRBJ2-7	CASSPQESSYEQYF	TGTGCCAGCTCACCACAAGAGAGCTCCTACGAGCAGTACTTC
-	TRBV19	-	TRBJ1-1	CASSRAGPEAFF	TGTGCCAGTAGTAGGGCGGGGCCTGAAGCTTTCTTT
-	TRBV6-5	-	TRBJ1-3	CATGRRDVSGNTIYF	TGTGCCACCGGCCGACGGGACGTCTCTGGAAACACCATATATTTT
-	TRBV2	-	TRBJ1-2	CASSEGGSTGGYTF	TGTGCCAGCAGTGAAGGGGGGAGTACGGGAGGCTACACCTTC
-	TRBV27	-	TRBJ2-7	CASSIRAVDSYEQYF	TGTGCCAGCAGCATTCGAGCGGTAGACTCCTACGAGCAGTACTTC
-	TRBV6-6	-	TRBJ2-1	CASSSGYNEQFF	TGTGCCAGCAGCTCAGGGTACAATGAGCAGTTCTTC
once	TRBV7-9	-	TRBJ2-2	CASSLVSGANTGELFF	TGTGCCAGCAGCTTAGTATCGGGTGCGAACACCGGGGAGCTGTTTTTT
-	TRBV4-3	TRBD1	TRBJ1-1	CASSRKAGTGEAFF	TGCGCCAGCAGCCGAAAAGCGGGGACAGGAGAAGCTTTCTTT
few	TRBV11-2	-	TRBJ1-5	CASSLGLNQPQHF	TGTGCCAGCAGCTTAGGACTCAATCAGCCCCAGCATTTT
few	TRBV9	-	TRBJ1-1	CASSRELNTEAFF	TGTGCCAGCAGTAGGGAACTGAACACTGAAGCTTTCTTT
-	TRBV5-1	-	TRBJ1-6	CASSLDRAHSPLHF	TGCGCCAGCAGCTTGGACCGGGCGCATTCACCCCTCCACTTT
-	TRBV9	TRBD2	TRBJ2-1	CASSALSGTLYNEQFF	TGTGCCAGCAGCGCTTTGAGCGGGACCCTCTACAATGAGCAGTTCTTC
-	TRBV7-9	TRBD2	TRBJ2-1	CASSLGTSSRSYNEQFF	TGTGCCAGCAGCTTAGGGACTAGCAGTCGGTCCTACAATGAGCAGTTCTTC
-	TRBV2	-	TRBJ2-1	CASSDLASDYNEQFF	TGTGCCAGCAGTGACCTGGCTAGCGACTACAATGAGCAGTTCTTC
few	TRBV29-1	-	TRBJ1-1	CSVGWAQNTEAFF	TGCAGCGTTGGGTGGGCCCAGAACACTGAAGCTTTCTTT
-	TRBV5-4	-	TRBJ1-1	CASGEGLTEAFF	TGTGCCAGCGGAGAGGGGCTCACTGAAGCTTTCTTT
-	TRBV15	TRBD2	TRBJ2-3	CATSRANVAGSDTQYF	TGTGCCACCAGCAGAGCGAATGTAGCGGGATCAGATACGCAGTATTTT
-	TRBV27	TRBD1	TRBJ2-4	CATRQGANIAKNIQYF	TGTGCCACCCGACAGGGGGCGAATATAGCCAAAAACATTCAGTACTTC
-	TRBV5-8	-	TRBJ1-2	CASSRGLVLGGYTF	TGTGCCAGCAGCCGAGGGTTGGTCCTCGGGGGCTACACCTTC
-	TRBV5-1	TRBD1	TRBJ1-6	CASSLGTGINNSPLHF	TGCGCCAGCAGCTTGGGGACAGGGATTAATAATTCACCCCTCCACTTT
once	TRBV5-4	TRBD2	TRBJ2-1	CASSLVSGGEQFF	TGTGCCAGCAGCTTGGTTAGCGGGGGGGAGCAGTTCTTC
-	TRBV30	-	TRBJ2-7	CAWSPGLYEQYF	TGTGCCTGGAGTCCAGGGCTCTACGAGCAGTACTTC
-	TRBV19	TRBD2	TRBJ2-7	CASSPGTSGYEQYF	TGTGCCAGTAGTCCCGGGACTAGCGGCTACGAGCAGTACTTC
-	TRBV27	-	TRBJ1-1	CASRFMGGGRNTEAFF	TGTGCCAGCAGGTTTATGGGGGGGGGCAGGAACACTGAAGCTTTCTTT
-	TRBV7-9	-	TRBJ1-4	CASSPKGFNEKLFF	TGTGCCAGCAGCCCAAAAGGGTTTAATGAAAAACTGTTTTTT